The rows below give T cell receptor beta chains drawn from one sample of a study of shared T cell receptors in the human thymus. Using immunoSEQ multiplex PCR, the repertoire was profiled, and TCRdb retains in-frame clones only, with some absent. The sample lists over 650,000 clones, about 87% occurring once. This sample was also put to use in a study of human thymus T cells.

Sequencing input: thymocytes. These receptors all stem from a boy under three years old with a congenital heart defect. Each CDR3 is given with its conserved first and last residue. A D gene is named only where the DNA matches it firmly. A clone size is listed for some rows: how often the clone was seen (once, few, many), or a class if it is expanded.

J gene: TRBJ2-7; clone size: -; V gene: TRBV2; D gene: TRBD2; CDR3 DNA: TGTGCCAGTCGGGGGGACCTATACTCCTACGAGCAGTACTTC; CDR3 protein: CASRGDLYSYEQYF
J gene: TRBJ2-3; clone size: -; V gene: TRBV28; D gene: TRBD1; CDR3 DNA: TGTGCCAGCAGCCCAGCGGACAGGGTTCCAGATACGCAGTATTTT; CDR3 protein: CASSPADRVPDTQYF
J gene: TRBJ2-2; clone size: -; V gene: TRBV16; D gene: -; CDR3 DNA: TGTGCCAGCAGCCAATCTTCGGGAGTGCGAACCGGGGAGCTGTTTTTT; CDR3 protein: CASSQSSGVRTGELFF
J gene: TRBJ1-6; clone size: -; V gene: TRBV4-3; D gene: TRBD1; CDR3 DNA: TGCGCCAGCAGCCGGGATTGGACAGGTACCTATAATTCACCCCTCCACTTT; CDR3 protein: CASSRDWTGTYNSPLHF
J gene: TRBJ2-5; clone size: -; V gene: TRBV27; D gene: TRBD1; CDR3 DNA: TGTGCCAGCAGTACCTGGACAGGGGTCGAGACCCAGTACTTC; CDR3 protein: CASSTWTGVETQYF
J gene: TRBJ2-5; clone size: -; V gene: TRBV27; D gene: TRBD2; CDR3 DNA: TGTGCCAGCAGTTTATCGAGTAGCGGGAGCGGAGAGACCCAGTACTTC; CDR3 protein: CASSLSSSGSGETQYF
J gene: TRBJ1-4; clone size: few; V gene: TRBV5-1; D gene: -; CDR3 DNA: TGCGCCAGCAGCTTGCCACAGGGTGTTACTAATGAAAAACTGTTTTTT; CDR3 protein: CASSLPQGVTNEKLFF
J gene: TRBJ2-3; clone size: -; V gene: TRBV28; D gene: -; CDR3 DNA: TGTGCCAGCAGTTTTTCCCCCCTAGACACAGATACGCAGTATTTT; CDR3 protein: CASSFSPLDTDTQYF
J gene: TRBJ2-1; clone size: -; V gene: TRBV29-1; D gene: -; CDR3 DNA: TGCAGCGTTGTTCCCCTCCGGGGGATAGGTCGGTTCTTC; CDR3 protein: CSVVPLRGIGRFF
J gene: TRBJ2-1; clone size: once; V gene: TRBV5-6; D gene: TRBD1; CDR3 DNA: TGTGCCAGCAGCGGCGACAGGGATCACTCCTACAATGAGCAGTTCTTC; CDR3 protein: CASSGDRDHSYNEQFF
J gene: TRBJ2-7; clone size: -; V gene: TRBV18; D gene: TRBD2; CDR3 DNA: TGTGCCAGCTCACCGACTTCGCGGGGAGGGTTGTACGAGCAGTACTTC; CDR3 protein: CASSPTSRGGLYEQYF
J gene: TRBJ1-1; clone size: -; V gene: TRBV27; D gene: -; CDR3 DNA: TGTGCCAGCAGTTTATCGTTTCGGGGAGAGGGCCCAACCGAAGCTTTCTTT; CDR3 protein: CASSLSFRGEGPTEAFF
J gene: TRBJ1-1; clone size: few; V gene: TRBV6-1; D gene: TRBD1; CDR3 DNA: TGTGCCAGCAGTGAAAATCCGGGACAGCGAGGGGGTGAAGCTTTCTTT; CDR3 protein: CASSENPGQRGGEAFF
J gene: TRBJ1-4; clone size: -; V gene: TRBV11-2; D gene: TRBD1; CDR3 DNA: TGTGCCAGCAGCGCCGGGACAGGGAATGAAAAACTGTTTTTT; CDR3 protein: CASSAGTGNEKLFF
J gene: TRBJ2-5; clone size: -; V gene: TRBV2; D gene: TRBD1; CDR3 DNA: TGTGCCAGCAGCGCCCTTCTCGGACAGGGAAAGGAGACCCAGTACTTC; CDR3 protein: CASSALLGQGKETQYF
J gene: TRBJ1-6; clone size: -; V gene: TRBV5-4; D gene: -; CDR3 DNA: TGTGCCAGCAGCTTGGCCCACCAAGGACCCGGGGGAAATTCCCCCCTCCACTTT; CDR3 protein: CASSLAHQGPGGNSPLHF
J gene: TRBJ2-1; clone size: -; V gene: TRBV6-5; D gene: -; CDR3 DNA: TGTGCCAGCAGAGCACGTGGGCGGGATGAGCAGTTCTTC; CDR3 protein: CASRARGRDEQFF
J gene: TRBJ1-1; clone size: -; V gene: TRBV7-9; D gene: TRBD1; CDR3 DNA: TGTGCCAGCAGCTCGAATCGCGGGACAGCTACTGAAGCTTTCTTT; CDR3 protein: CASSSNRGTATEAFF
J gene: TRBJ2-2; clone size: -; V gene: TRBV7-6; D gene: TRBD2; CDR3 DNA: TGTGCCAGCAGCTTAGCGCAATCACTAGCGGGGGGGCCCGGGGAGCTGTTTTTT; CDR3 protein: CASSLAQSLAGGPGELFF
J gene: TRBJ1-6; clone size: -; V gene: TRBV6-5; D gene: -; CDR3 DNA: TGTGCCAGCAGTTTCCTCCGGACAGCCTATAATTCACCCCTCCACTTT; CDR3 protein: CASSFLRTAYNSPLHF
J gene: TRBJ2-3; clone size: once; V gene: TRBV4-3; D gene: TRBD2; CDR3 DNA: TGCGCCAGCAGCCAAGCCCTAGCGGGAGCTCCGGCAGATACGCAGTATTTT; CDR3 protein: CASSQALAGAPADTQYF
J gene: TRBJ2-7; clone size: few; V gene: TRBV6-1; D gene: -; CDR3 DNA: TGTGCCAGCAGTGAAGCCCTGGGGGGACAGAAGGGCTACGAGCAGTACTTC; CDR3 protein: CASSEALGGQKGYEQYF
J gene: TRBJ2-5; clone size: -; V gene: TRBV9; D gene: TRBD1; CDR3 DNA: TGTGCCAGCAGCGCGACAGGGGGTGAACAAGAGACCCAGTACTTC; CDR3 protein: CASSATGGEQETQYF
J gene: TRBJ2-4; clone size: -; V gene: TRBV6-6; D gene: -; CDR3 DNA: TGTGCCAGCAGCCCTAGGGAGATCGTAGCCAAAAACATTCAGTACTTC; CDR3 protein: CASSPREIVAKNIQYF
J gene: TRBJ2-5; clone size: -; V gene: TRBV6-1; D gene: -; CDR3 DNA: TGTGCCAGCAGGAGGCCCAGGGGCGTACAAGAGACCCAGTACTTC; CDR3 protein: CASRRPRGVQETQYF
J gene: TRBJ2-5; clone size: -; V gene: TRBV4-1; D gene: -; CDR3 DNA: TGCGCCAGCAGCGATGAGACCGAGGATCAAGAGACCCAGTACTTC; CDR3 protein: CASSDETEDQETQYF
J gene: TRBJ1-5; clone size: -; V gene: TRBV28; D gene: -; CDR3 DNA: TGTGCCAGCAGCGGTCGAGTTAACAGCAATCAGCCCCAGCATTTT; CDR3 protein: CASSGRVNSNQPQHF
J gene: TRBJ2-5; clone size: -; V gene: TRBV7-9; D gene: -; CDR3 DNA: TGTGCCAGCAGCCCCAAATCAGAGACCCAGTACTTC; CDR3 protein: CASSPKSETQYF
J gene: TRBJ1-5; clone size: -; V gene: TRBV7-2; D gene: TRBD1; CDR3 DNA: TGTGCCAGCAGTAGACAGGGTTCACATCAGCCCCAGCATTTT; CDR3 protein: CASSRQGSHQPQHF
J gene: TRBJ1-2; clone size: -; V gene: TRBV5-4; D gene: TRBD1; CDR3 DNA: TGTGCCAGCAGCTTGGTAGAGAACAGGGGCGTTGAAGGGACCTTC; CDR3 protein: CASSLVENRGVEGTF
J gene: TRBJ2-1; clone size: -; V gene: TRBV7-9; D gene: TRBD2; CDR3 DNA: TGTGCCAGCAGCTTAGAGGAGATGGTAGCGGGACTCAATGAGCAGTTCTTC; CDR3 protein: CASSLEEMVAGLNEQFF
J gene: TRBJ2-7; clone size: -; V gene: TRBV28; D gene: TRBD1; CDR3 DNA: TGTGCCAGCAGGCGACAGGGTCTTCGGGTGTGGGAGCAGTACTTC; CDR3 protein: CASRRQGLRVWEQYF
J gene: TRBJ2-3; clone size: -; V gene: TRBV28; D gene: -; CDR3 DNA: TGTGCCAGCAGACACGGGGTCCCGAGGTCTGAAAGCACAGATACGCAGTATTTT; CDR3 protein: CASRHGVPRSESTDTQYF
J gene: TRBJ2-7; clone size: -; V gene: TRBV27; D gene: TRBD1; CDR3 DNA: TGTGCCAGCAGTGAAACCGGGACAGGCAACGAGCAGTACTTC; CDR3 protein: CASSETGTGNEQYF
J gene: TRBJ1-2; clone size: -; V gene: TRBV10-2; D gene: -; CDR3 DNA: TGCGCCAGTGTCGGGCGGGGGGCGACGGGTCGTTATGGCTACACCTTC; CDR3 protein: CASVGRGATGRYGYTF
J gene: TRBJ1-4; clone size: once; V gene: TRBV6-1; D gene: TRBD1; CDR3 DNA: TGTGCCAGCAGTGAAGTGAGAGGGGGCTTGTCTTCAACTAATGAAAAACTGTTTTTT; CDR3 protein: CASSEVRGGLSSTNEKLFF
J gene: TRBJ1-3; clone size: -; V gene: TRBV9; D gene: TRBD1; CDR3 DNA: TGTGCCAGCAGCGCAGACAGGGCCTCTGGAAACACCATATATTTT; CDR3 protein: CASSADRASGNTIYF
J gene: TRBJ1-5; clone size: once; V gene: TRBV4-1; D gene: -; CDR3 DNA: TGCGCCAGCAGCCAAGTGGGGAACGGACAGCGGAATCAGCCCCAGCATTTT; CDR3 protein: CASSQVGNGQRNQPQHF
J gene: TRBJ2-2; clone size: -; V gene: TRBV11-3; D gene: -; CDR3 DNA: TGTGCCAGCACTGACACCAGGGGAACCGGGGAGCTGTTTTTT; CDR3 protein: CASTDTRGTGELFF
J gene: TRBJ1-2; clone size: -; V gene: TRBV5-4; D gene: TRBD1; CDR3 DNA: TGTGCCAGCAGCTGCCGGGACAGGGGGCTGAGCTATGGCTACACCTTC; CDR3 protein: CASSCRDRGLSYGYTF
J gene: TRBJ2-2; clone size: -; V gene: TRBV4-3; D gene: TRBD1; CDR3 DNA: TGCGCCAGCAGCCTACAGACCACGGGACAGGCTGGGTTGGGCGGGGAGCTGTTTTTT; CDR3 protein: CASSLQTTGQAGLGGELFF
J gene: TRBJ1-1; clone size: once; V gene: TRBV5-6; D gene: -; CDR3 DNA: TGTGCCAGCAGCGGCGGTGGAGGGGCGAACACTGAAGCTTTCTTT; CDR3 protein: CASSGGGGANTEAFF
J gene: TRBJ1-1; clone size: once; V gene: TRBV14; D gene: TRBD1; CDR3 DNA: TGTGCCAGCAGCCCTGGACAGGGGGCTAGGGCTTTCTTT; CDR3 protein: CASSPGQGARAFF
J gene: TRBJ2-1; clone size: -; V gene: TRBV19; D gene: TRBD2; CDR3 DNA: TGTGCCAGTAGTATGGGGATGACCGAGACTAGCGGGGCTACAGTGGACAATGAGCAGTTCTTC; CDR3 protein: CASSMGMTETSGATVDNEQFF
J gene: TRBJ2-2; clone size: -; V gene: TRBV4-3; D gene: -; CDR3 DNA: TGCGCCAGCAAAGGGGAAAACGCGAACACCGGGGAGCTGTTTTTT; CDR3 protein: CASKGENANTGELFF
J gene: TRBJ1-6; clone size: few; V gene: TRBV6-6; D gene: -; CDR3 DNA: TGTGCCAGCAGTTACGGGAGAAATTCACCCCTCCACTTT; CDR3 protein: CASSYGRNSPLHF
J gene: TRBJ2-5; clone size: -; V gene: TRBV10-2; D gene: TRBD1; CDR3 DNA: TGCGCCAGCAGACAGGGGAAGGGACAAGAGACCCAGTACTTC; CDR3 protein: CASRQGKGQETQYF
J gene: TRBJ2-2; clone size: -; V gene: TRBV28; D gene: TRBD2; CDR3 DNA: TGTGCCAGCAGTTTTCGGGTAGCGGGGGAGGGCGGGGAGCTGTTTTTT; CDR3 protein: CASSFRVAGEGGELFF
J gene: TRBJ2-1; clone size: -; V gene: TRBV19; D gene: TRBD1; CDR3 DNA: TGTGCCAGTAGGAGAGACAGGGACGGAAATGAGCAGTTCTTC; CDR3 protein: CASRRDRDGNEQFF
J gene: TRBJ2-6; clone size: -; V gene: TRBV25-1; D gene: -; CDR3 DNA: TGTGCCAGCAGTGGTTCGGAGGTTGGGGCCAACGTCCTGACTTTC; CDR3 protein: CASSGSEVGANVLTF
J gene: TRBJ1-1; clone size: -; V gene: TRBV13; D gene: -; CDR3 DNA: TGTGCCAGCAGCCTACAGGGCACTGAAGCTTTCTTT; CDR3 protein: CASSLQGTEAFF
J gene: TRBJ2-7; clone size: -; V gene: TRBV5-6; D gene: -; CDR3 DNA: TGTGCCAGCAGCTTTGGATCTCCCCCTACTAACGAGCAGTACTTC; CDR3 protein: CASSFGSPPTNEQYF